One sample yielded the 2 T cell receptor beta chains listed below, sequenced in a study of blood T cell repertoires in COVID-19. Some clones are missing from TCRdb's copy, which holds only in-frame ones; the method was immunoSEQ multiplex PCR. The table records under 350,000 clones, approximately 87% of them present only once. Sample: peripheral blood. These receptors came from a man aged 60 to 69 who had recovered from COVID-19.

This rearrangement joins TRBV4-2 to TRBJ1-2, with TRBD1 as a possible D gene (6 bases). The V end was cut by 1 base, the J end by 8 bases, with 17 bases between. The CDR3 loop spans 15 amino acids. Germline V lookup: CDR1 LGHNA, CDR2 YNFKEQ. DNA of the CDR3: TGTGCCAGCAGCCAAGGGGCCGGGACACTGGAGGGCTACACCTTC. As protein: CASSQGAGTLEGYTF.

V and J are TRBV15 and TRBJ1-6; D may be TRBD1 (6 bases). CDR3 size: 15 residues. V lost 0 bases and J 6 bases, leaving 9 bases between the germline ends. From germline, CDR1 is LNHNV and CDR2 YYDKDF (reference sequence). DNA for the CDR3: TGTGCCACCAGCAGAGATAGGGGGAGTAATTCACCCCTCCACTTT. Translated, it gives CATSRDRGSNSPLHF.